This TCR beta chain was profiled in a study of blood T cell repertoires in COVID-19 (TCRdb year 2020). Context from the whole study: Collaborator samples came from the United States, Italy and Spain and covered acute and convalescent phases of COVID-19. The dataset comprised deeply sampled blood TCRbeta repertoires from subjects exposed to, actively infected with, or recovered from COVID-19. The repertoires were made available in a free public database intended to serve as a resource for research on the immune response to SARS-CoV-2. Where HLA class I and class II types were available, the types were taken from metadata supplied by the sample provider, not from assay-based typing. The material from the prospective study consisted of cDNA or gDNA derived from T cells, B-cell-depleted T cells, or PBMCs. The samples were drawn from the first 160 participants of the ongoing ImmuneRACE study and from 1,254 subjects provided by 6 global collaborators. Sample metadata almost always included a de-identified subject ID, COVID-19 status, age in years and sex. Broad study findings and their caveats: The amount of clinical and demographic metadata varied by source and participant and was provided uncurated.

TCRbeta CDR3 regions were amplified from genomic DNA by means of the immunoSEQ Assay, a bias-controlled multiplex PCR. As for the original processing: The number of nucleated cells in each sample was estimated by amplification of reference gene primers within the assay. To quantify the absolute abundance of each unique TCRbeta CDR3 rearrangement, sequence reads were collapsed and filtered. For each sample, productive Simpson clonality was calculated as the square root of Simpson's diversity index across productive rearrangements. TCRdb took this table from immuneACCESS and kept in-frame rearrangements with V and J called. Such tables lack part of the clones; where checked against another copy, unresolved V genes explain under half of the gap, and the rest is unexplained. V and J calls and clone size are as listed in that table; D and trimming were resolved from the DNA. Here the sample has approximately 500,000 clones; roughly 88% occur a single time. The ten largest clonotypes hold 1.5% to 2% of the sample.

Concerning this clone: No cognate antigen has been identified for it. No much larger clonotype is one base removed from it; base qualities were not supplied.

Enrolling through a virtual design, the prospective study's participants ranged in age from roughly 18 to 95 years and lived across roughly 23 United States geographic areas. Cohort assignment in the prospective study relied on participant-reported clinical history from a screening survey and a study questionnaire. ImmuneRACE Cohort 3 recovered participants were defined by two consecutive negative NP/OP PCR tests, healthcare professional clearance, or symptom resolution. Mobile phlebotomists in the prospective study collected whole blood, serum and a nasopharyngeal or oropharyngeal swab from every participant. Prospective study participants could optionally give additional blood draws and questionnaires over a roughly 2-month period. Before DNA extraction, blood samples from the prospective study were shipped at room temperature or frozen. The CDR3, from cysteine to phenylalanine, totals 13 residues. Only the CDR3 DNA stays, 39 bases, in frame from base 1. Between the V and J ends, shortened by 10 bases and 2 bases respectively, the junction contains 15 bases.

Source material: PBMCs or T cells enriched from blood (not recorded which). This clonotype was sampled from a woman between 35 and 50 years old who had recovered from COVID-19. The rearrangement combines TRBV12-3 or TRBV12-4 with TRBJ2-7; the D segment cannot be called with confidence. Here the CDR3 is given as CATRLSPTYEQYF. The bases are TGTGCCACCAGACTGTCGCCTACCTACGAGCAGTACTTC.